Below are 5 T cell receptor beta chains sequenced from a single sample in a study of graft-versus-host responses after intestinal transplantation. Clones were read by immunoSEQ multiplex PCR, and TCRdb kept only the in-frame ones, dropping some. The repertoire holds about 40,000 clones, with approximately 93% as singletons. The sequences come from PBMCs, collected approximately 100 weeks after intestinal transplantation. All receptors derive from a human patient who received an intestinal transplant, so some T cells may come from the graft donor.

The chain employs TRBV27 and TRBJ2-7; tentatively, D is TRBD2 (5 bases). Germline V lookup: CDR1 MNHEY, CDR2 SMNVEV (reference sequence). This CDR3 is built from 14 residues. Trimming left V 3 bases short and J 0 bases short, with 9 bases between. CDR3 protein: CASSLSRDSYEQYF. CDR3 bases: TGTGCCAGCAGTTTGAGCCGGGACTCCTACGAGCAGTACTTC.

The chain carries TRBV5-1 and TRBJ1-4, with D unclear. V was trimmed by 0 bases and J by 8 bases, leaving 14 bases between them. CDR3 length: 15 residues. CDR1 SGHRS and CDR2 YFSETQ come from the germline V gene. The CDR3 coding sequence is TGCGCCAGCAGCTTGGGAGGCGCCCAGAGAGAAAAACTGTTTTTT. Amino acids: CASSLGGAQREKLFF.

As to this clone: The junction departs from the called germline gene at one end, perhaps through a read error. The V and J genes are TRBV7-6 and TRBJ1-3, with D tentatively TRBD1 (5 bases). The germline gives CDR1 SGHVS, CDR2 FNYEAQ. This CDR3 has 15 amino acids. The CDR3 coding sequence is TGTGCCAGCAGCTTAGGCGCAGGGTCTGTAAACACCATATATTTT. Translating gives CASSLGAGSVNTIYF.

The chain employs TRBV4-1 and TRBJ1-6, with a possible D match to TRBD1 (5 bases). V was shortened by 8 bases and J by 10 bases, with 18 bases between the two germline ends. The germline V gene has CDR1 MGHRA and CDR2 YSYEKL. CDR3 length: 14 residues. As DNA, the CDR3 is TGCGCCAGCGAAAGGGCAGGGAAGCTCTCACCCCTCCACTTT. Its translation: CASERAGKLSPLHF.

J is TRBJ2-3 and V is TRBV6-5; D ambiguous. The ends were cut back, 6 bases at V and 2 bases at J, with 15 bases in the middle. Germline V CDR1 and CDR2: MNHEY, SVGAGI. The CDR3 has 15 amino acids. The CDR3 loop is CASSRPENYTDTQYF. The CDR3, as DNA: TGTGCCAGCAGCCGCCCCGAGAACTACACAGATACGCAGTATTTT.